The sequence of this T cell receptor beta chain was determined in a study of CD8 T cells in ankylosing spondylitis. The study, taken as a whole, reports: A TCR beta motif of roughly eight highly homologous variants appeared characteristic of ankylosing spondylitis blood.

TCRdb fed the 5' RACE reads into MiXCR, producing one record per CDR3 protein. In the table there are about 540,000 distinct CDR3 sequences, approximately 12% of which are singletons. The CDR3 is 17 residues long. V was clipped by 3 bases and J by 7 bases; unmatched bases: 10. Germline V gene data show CDR1 as LNHNV and CDR2 as YYDKDF (reference sequence). This clonotype occurred a few times. Its antigen remains unknown. The sample comprised blood, either unsorted or a sorted T cell fraction (not recorded which). The J gene is TRBJ2-1, the V gene TRBV15; TRBD2 matches 12 bases. This sequence originates from a male donor with ankylosing spondylitis. DNA of the CDR3: TGTGCCACCAGCAGCTATAGACTAGCGGGAGTAGGTAATGAGCAGTTCTTC. This sequence encodes CATSSYRLAGVGNEQFF.